This TCR beta chain was recorded in a study of blood T cell repertoires in COVID-19. As processed by the authors: Nucleated cell counts were estimated from reference gene primer amplification. The data were produced by immunoSEQ multiplex PCR, yet TCRdb's version contains in-frame clones alone and is incomplete. The V and J calls and the clone size are those of that table, but D and trimming were determined from the DNA. The table has around 260,000 clones, 86% seen once. Germline V gives CDR1 DFQATT, CDR2 SNEGSKA (reference sequence). The V end lost 3 bases, the J end lost 0 bases, and 21 bases lay between the germline ends. This CDR3 is built from 18 residues.

The sequenced sample consisted of peripheral blood. V and J are TRBV20-1 and TRBJ1-5, with a possible D match to TRBD1 (6 bases). The clonotype originates from a woman aged 25 to 39 with active or convalescent COVID-19. CDR3 amino acids: CSASTEGGGLNSNQPQHF. CDR3 nucleotides: TGCAGTGCTAGTACCGAAGGGGGGGGGCTCAATAGCAATCAGCCCCAGCATTTT.